The 29 T cell receptor beta chains given below trace back to one sample, sequenced in a study of blood T cells in healthy people across ages. Using a J-beta primer mix together with a sample-barcoded 5' primer, a second PCR was run for about 6 to 11 cycles. From the 5' RACE reads, TCRdb called clonotypes with MiXCR, one entry per CDR3 protein. The data show some 1.8 million distinct CDR3 sequences, with 39% seen just once and 20% to 25% held by the top ten. Sequencing was done on a sample of blood. The receptors were sampled from a human donor in good health.

This clonotype has just one count. With a much larger clone just one base away, this may be a read error. The chain is built from TRBV12-3 or TRBV12-4 and TRBJ2-1, with D hard to call. The CDR3 consists of 13 residues. For the CDR3, the DNA is TGTGCCAGCAGTTTTAGCTCCTACAATGGGCAGTTCTTC. Encoded protein: CASSFSSYNGQFF.

A few counts support this clonotype. V usage is TRBV2 and J usage is TRBJ2-5, with D perhaps matching TRBD2 (6 bases). With the DNA end fitting TRBJ2-7 better, the J assignment may be wrong. CDR3 size: 13 residues. The germline gives CDR1 SNHLY, CDR2 FYNNEI. Here the CDR3 DNA reads TGTGCCAGCAGCCGCGGACTACAAGACGAGCAGTACTTC. It translates to CASSRGLQDEQYF.

The chain is built from TRBV3-1 and TRBJ1-4; the match to TRBD1 covers 7 bases. Germline V gene sequence: CDR1 LGHDT, CDR2 YNNKEL (reference sequence). V lost 1 base, J lost 9 bases, and 11 bases stayed unmatched. The CDR3 sequence is 16 residues long. This CDR3 reads CASSQGSAGGDQKLFF. The CDR3 bases are TGTGCCAGCAGCCAAGGCTCGGCAGGGGGAGATCAAAAACTGTTTTTT.

For this clonotype: At one end the junction does not follow the germline gene, possibly because of a read error. The chain carries TRBV7-3 and TRBJ2-1; 11 bases are shared with TRBD2. This CDR3 region has 17 residues. The germline gives CDR1 SGHTA, CDR2 FQGTGA. Here the CDR3 reads CASSSGISGGAEDERFF. The CDR3 DNA is TGTGCCAGCAGCTCAGGGATTAGCGGGGGGGCCGAGGATGAGCGGTTCTTC. Combining the CDR3 with reference TRBV7-3 and TRBJ2-1 gives the whole variable domain GAGVSQTPSNKVTEKGKYVELRCDPISGHTALYWYRQSLGQGPEFLIYFQGTGAADDSGLPNDRFFAVRPEGSVSTLKIQRTERGDSAVYLCASSSGISGGAEDERFFGPGTRLTVL.

This clonotype came up a few times. The chain links TRBV7-9 to TRBJ1-1; D is possibly TRBD1 (6 bases). Germline CDR1 is SEHNR and CDR2 is FQNEAQ (reference sequence). CDR3 size: 14 residues. The V and J ends lost 5 bases and 4 bases respectively, with 14 bases between them. This chain's CDR3 is CASSPGASSTEAFF. For the CDR3, the DNA is TGTGCCAGCAGCCCGGGGGCCTCGTCCACTGAAGCTTTCTTT.

This clonotype was observed a few times. The chain recombines TRBV2 with TRBJ1-5; 10 nucleotides match TRBD1. The CDR3 is 15 residues long. Germline V gene data show CDR1 as SNHLY and CDR2 as FYNNEI. Trimming removed 2 bases from V and 6 bases from J; junction bases left unmatched: 4. The CDR3: CASSELGQGSQPQHF. CDR3 coding DNA: TGTGCCAGCAGTGAATTGGGACAGGGGAGTCAGCCCCAGCATTTT.

This clonotype was seen only a few times. The chain employs TRBV3-1 and TRBJ1-2; D is undetermined. Germline CDR1 is LGHDT and CDR2 is YNNKEL (reference sequence). The CDR3 covers 14 residues. V was clipped by 6 bases and J by 4 bases, with 15 bases between them. CDR3 protein: CASRHNTATYGYTF. The CDR3 region has the DNA TGTGCCAGCAGACACAACACAGCTACCTATGGCTACACCTTC.

The V call is TRBV29-1, the J call TRBJ1-2; D uncertain. This CDR3 has 12 residues. Germline values: CDR1 SQVTM, CDR2 ANQGSEA. V lost 3 bases and J lost 4, with 9 bases in between. The CDR3 sequence: CSVDWQRYGYTF. For the CDR3, the DNA is TGCAGCGTTGATTGGCAGCGCTATGGCTACACCTTC.

This clonotype was picked up a small number of times. The chain couples TRBV20-1 to TRBJ2-5; 8 positions agree with TRBD2. This CDR3 spans 14 amino acids. Germline assignment: CDR1 DFQATT and CDR2 SNEGSKA (reference sequence). The V and J ends lost 5 bases and 0 bases, in that order; junction bases with no gene match: 5. CDR3 in DNA: TGCAGTGCTCAAGCGGGGGCGAACCAAGAGACCCAGTACTTC. This encodes CSAQAGANQETQYF.

Written as DNA, the CDR3 is TGCAGCGCCCACAGGGGCTGGGGGGAGACCCAGTACTTC. Encoded protein: CSAHRGWGETQYF. The genes are TRBV29-1 and TRBJ2-4, with TRBD1 identical over 7 bases. TRBJ2-5 matches the DNA end more closely, so the J call is doubtful. The length of the CDR3 is 13 residues. CDR1 and CDR2 (germline): SQVTM, ANQGSEA.

V usage is TRBV5-6 and J usage is TRBJ2-4; unclear D gene. The DNA end lines up better with TRBJ2-5; the J call may be wrong. Per the germline V gene, CDR1 is SGHDT and CDR2 is YYEEEE. This CDR3 comprises 15 residues. The CDR3 is CASSLGTVTQETQYF. CDR3 bases: TGTGCCAGCAGCTTGGGTACAGTGACTCAAGAGACCCAGTACTTC.

There are a few counts of this clonotype. The rearrangement links TRBV18 to TRBJ2-7; D may be TRBD1 (5 bases). V was cut by 1 base and J by 2 bases, with 9 bases left in between. This CDR3 spans 14 amino acids. In germline, CDR1 is KGHSH, CDR2 LQKENI. The CDR3 DNA reads as TGTGCCAGCTCACCACGACAGTCCCCCTACGAGCAGTACTTC. Its protein is CASSPRQSPYEQYF. Using reference TRBV18 and TRBJ2-7 for the parts outside the CDR3, the full variable domain is NAGVMQNPRHLVRRRGQEARLRCSPMKGHSHVYWYRQLPEEGLKFMVYLQKENIIDESGMPKERFSAEFPKEGPSILRIQQVVRGDSAAYFCASSPRQSPYEQYFGPGTRLTVT.

V gene TRBV5-1 combines with J gene TRBJ1-5, with D possibly matching TRBD1 (6 bases). Germline-derived CDR1 and CDR2 are SGHRS and YFSETQ. This CDR3 comprises 15 residues. Trimming took off 4 bases at V and 0 bases at J, with 11 bases between the two ends. CDR3 amino acids: CASSKRGGSNQPQHF. In nucleotides, the CDR3 is TGCGCCAGCAGCAAGAGGGGGGGTAGCAATCAGCCCCAGCATTTT.

This clonotype showed up just a few times. This chain joins TRBV20-1 and TRBJ1-2, with 8 bases lining up with TRBD1. The CDR3 runs 12 residues. Germline values: CDR1 DFQATT, CDR2 SNEGSKA (reference sequence). After removal of 7 bases from V and 3 bases from J, the junction contained 4 bases not matched to a gene. The chain's CDR3 is CSVADRDYGYTF. CDR3 bases: TGCAGTGTAGCGGACAGGGACTATGGCTACACCTTC.

The chain joins TRBV5-1 to TRBJ2-3, with 7 nucleotides matching TRBD1. Germline values: CDR1 SGHRS, CDR2 YFSETQ. With V trimmed by 4 bases and J by 5 bases, 7 bases remained unmatched. The CDR3 spans 14 residues. CDR3: CASSLGTDQDTQYF. The CDR3, as DNA: TGCGCCAGCAGCCTAGGGACAGATCAAGATACGCAGTATTTT. Full variable domain (rest looked up from reference TRBV5-1 and TRBJ2-3): KAGVTQTPRYLIKTRGQQVTLSCSPISGHRSVSWYQQTPGQGLQFLFEYFSETQRNKGNFPGRFSGRQFSNSRSEMNVSTLELGDSALYLCASSLGTDQDTQYFGPGTRLTVL.

This chain connects TRBV7-2 to TRBJ2-1; TRBD2 matches 8 bases. This CDR3 region has 17 residues. J gave up 4 bases and V 3 bases, and 11 bases lay outside the gene matches. The germline CDR1 and CDR2 sequences are SGHTA and FQGNSA. The CDR3 DNA follows: TGTGCCAGCAGCTTGCTGGCGGGGGGAACTATATACAATGAGCAGTTCTTC. Encoded protein: CASSLLAGGTIYNEQFF. The complete variable domain, with remaining parts taken from reference TRBV7-2 and TRBJ2-1, reads GAGVSQSPSNKVTEKGKDVELRCDPISGHTALYWYRQSLGQGLEFLIYFQGNSAPDKSGLPSDRFSAERTGGSVSTLTIQRTQQEDSAVYLCASSLLAGGTIYNEQFFGPGTRLTVL.

Concerning this clonotype itself: A much larger clone sits a single nucleotide away, making a read error possible. V and J are TRBV5-1 and TRBJ2-6; tentatively, D is TRBD1 (6 bases). The CDR3 is 15 amino acids. Germline CDR1 is SGHRS and CDR2 is YFSETQ. Trimming removed 7 bases from V and 0 bases from J, with 11 bases in between. The CDR3 DNA reads TGCGCCAGCGGCCGGGACAACTCTGGGGCCAACGTCCTGACTTTC. It translates to CASGRDNSGANVLTF.

A word on this clonotype: Just one base apart from a much larger clone, this may be a read error. The chain is built from TRBV7-3 and TRBJ2-1; 15 bases fit TRBD2. Germline CDR1 SGHTA, CDR2 FQGTGA. This CDR3 has 20 amino acids. The CDR3: CANSPGTSGGPARSYNEQFF. CDR3 sequence (DNA): TGTGCCAACAGCCCCGGGACTAGCGGGGGGCCGGCCAGGTCCTACAATGAGCAGTTCTTC.

This clonotype was found a few times. This chain uses TRBV7-6 with TRBJ2-1, with 14 bases identical to TRBD2. V dropped 4 bases and J dropped 7; count of bases not matched to a gene: 9. Germline-derived CDR1 and CDR2 are SGHVS and FNYEAQ. CDR3 size: 17 residues. Written as DNA, the CDR3 is TGTGCCAGCAGCTATACCCCGCGGACTAGCGGGAGGAATGAGCAGTTCTTC. This gives the protein CASSYTPRTSGRNEQFF.

A remark on this clonotype: A read error may be the cause here, since a much bigger clone is one base away. This chain connects TRBV27 to TRBJ2-1; 7 positions agree with TRBD2. V gave up 2 bases and J gave up 10 bases; unmatched junction bases: 8. This CDR3 has 14 amino acids. Germline V gene sequence: CDR1 MNHEY, CDR2 SMNVEV (reference sequence). The CDR3 DNA is TGTGCCAGCAGTTTAACGGGGGGAACCTACGAGCAGTTCTTC. It encodes CASSLTGGTYEQFF.

V gene TRBV20-1 combines with J gene TRBJ2-1, with 10 bases that match TRBD1. The junction had 11 bases not matched to a gene; V was cut back by 5 bases and J by 7 bases. CDR1 and CDR2 (germline): DFQATT, SNEGSKA (reference sequence). CDR3 size: 15 residues. The CDR3 nucleotides read TGCAGTGCTCCGCACCGGGACAGGGGAAGGAATGAGCAGTTCTTC. This codes for CSAPHRDRGRNEQFF.

J is TRBJ2-1 and V is TRBV24-1, with D unclear. The germline gives CDR1 KGHDR, CDR2 SFDVKD. Trimming left V 5 bases short and J 1 base short, with 5 bases between. The CDR3 covers 13 residues. The CDR3 region has the DNA TGTGCCACCAGTGTTCGTTCCTACAATGAGCAGTTCTTC. Protein product: CATSVRSYNEQFF.

The J gene is TRBJ2-7, the V gene TRBV20-1; D tentatively reads TRBD1 or TRBD2 (5 bases each). The germline V gene has CDR1 DFQATT and CDR2 SNEGSKA (reference sequence). The CDR3 has 15 amino acids. The V end lost 4 bases, the J end lost 2 bases, and 18 bases lay between the germline ends. In DNA form, the CDR3 reads TGCAGTGCTACCGGGGCCAGGGTACTTACCTACGAGCAGTACTTC. It specifies CSATGARVLTYEQYF.

This clonotype was found a few times. The V gene is TRBV27, the J gene TRBJ2-3; maybe TRBD2 (5 bases). Per the germline V gene, CDR1 is MNHEY and CDR2 is SMNVEV (reference sequence). The CDR3 extends over 15 amino acids. Trimming cost V 3 bases and J 3 bases, with 13 bases left between them. Written as DNA, the CDR3 is TGTGCCAGCAGTTTGTACGCACCGGGAACAGATACGCAGTATTTT. Translating it yields CASSLYAPGTDTQYF.

The chain uses TRBV6-1 and TRBJ2-3; TRBD2 matches 10 bases. The germline V gene has CDR1 MNHNS and CDR2 SASEGT. V dropped 7 bases and J dropped 0; count of bases not matched to a gene: 4. The CDR3 sequence is 15 residues long. In nucleotides, the CDR3 is TGTGCCAGCACCTTGACTAGCGGGAGCACAGATACGCAGTATTTT. Its protein product is CASTLTSGSTDTQYF.

The sample holds a few counts of this clonotype. The rearrangement links TRBV20-1 to TRBJ2-1, with D possibly matching TRBD1 (5 bases). This CDR3 contains 14 residues. Per germline, CDR1 DFQATT and CDR2 SNEGSKA (reference sequence). V lost 1 base, J lost 3 bases, and 10 bases lay in between. The CDR3 is CSARGHRIYNEQFF. The DNA of the CDR3 is TGCAGTGCTAGAGGGCACAGGATCTACAATGAGCAGTTCTTC.

The rearrangement joins TRBV7-8 to TRBJ2-5; D gene ambiguous. This CDR3 contains 15 residues. CDR1 is SGHVS and CDR2 is FQNEAQ in the germline V gene. With 8 bases removed from V and 0 bases from J, the gap between germline ends came to 16 bases. CDR3 in amino acids: CASGRDPWYQETQYF. CDR3 DNA sequence: TGTGCCAGCGGAAGGGATCCCTGGTACCAAGAGACCCAGTACTTC.

The rearrangement links TRBV4-3 to TRBJ1-2; 8 nucleotides align to TRBD1. Germline assignment: CDR1 LGHNA and CDR2 YSLEER. The CDR3 extends over 15 amino acids. The V gene end was trimmed by 3 bases and the J gene end by 6 bases; junction bases not matched to a gene: 9. In DNA form, the CDR3 reads TGCGCCAGCAGCCATTCCTGGGGACAGGTAGATGGCTACACCTTC. Residues: CASSHSWGQVDGYTF.

The chain employs TRBV7-9 and TRBJ2-7; 10 bases agree with TRBD1. Germline trimming cut 7 bases from V and 4 bases from J; bases unmatched to any gene: 13. Germline CDR1 SEHNR, CDR2 FQNEAQ (reference sequence). This CDR3 has 16 amino acids. CDR3 DNA sequence: TGTGCCAGCACCCCATCGCCCGGGACAGGGGAGTACGAGCAGTACTTC. This gives the protein CASTPSPGTGEYEQYF.